Sequencing of this T cell receptor beta chain was carried out in a study of blood T cell repertoires in COVID-19. Study as a whole: Material from acute and convalescent COVID-19 was sourced from the United States, Italy and Spain. The cDNA or gDNA used as material had been derived from T cells, B-cell-depleted T cells, or PBMCs.

As processed by the authors: The authors estimated nucleated cell counts from reference gene primer amplification. The method was immunoSEQ multiplex PCR; TCRdb's version includes in-frame clones alone and lacks a portion of them. Clone size and the V and J calls come from that table; the DNA yielded D and trimming. The table records nearly 50,000 clones, approximately 85% of them present only once. The receptor's source is a human donor in a cohort sampled during active COVID-19. Sequenced material: peripheral blood.

CDR3 coding DNA: TGTGCCATCAGTGTGGGAGGGGTCTCCTACGAGCAGTACTTC. Its translation: CAISVGGVSYEQYF. The rearrangement joins TRBV10-3 to TRBJ2-7; TRBD2 aligns across 7 bases. Trimming removed 4 bases from V and 0 bases from J; junction bases left unmatched: 3. Germline V gene lookup returns CDR1 ENHRY and CDR2 SYGVKD. The CDR3 totals 14 residues.